Sequencing of this T cell receptor beta chain was carried out in a study of radiation and T cells in renal cell carcinoma. The study's findings and limits: Dominant CDR3 motifs occupied more repertoire in irradiated than control tumors.

CDR3 length: 14 amino acids. Germline CDR1 ENHRY, CDR2 SYGVKD. V dropped 9 bases and J dropped 6 bases, with 18 bases sitting between them. For this clone: What it recognizes is unknown.

Assay used: immunoSEQ multiplex PCR; TCRdb lists only in-frame clones, some missing. The data contain roughly 14,000 clones, 62% of them seen just once; the ten biggest clones take up 17%. Documented treatment: treatment-naive control, cytoreductive nephrectomy. Control samples are tumors resected by cytoreductive nephrectomy without prior radiation. Control tumors came from a handful of females and 11 males, aged about 35 to 90. Sample: tumor tissue, taken from a patient whose treatment was nephrectomy without radiotherapy. The chain is built from TRBV10-3 and TRBJ2-1; D may correspond to TRBD1 or TRBD2 (6 bases each). The clonotype was recovered from a man aged 55 to 70 with renal cell carcinoma. CDR3 DNA sequence: TGTGCCATTACCGACGGGGGCGGAGGCAATGAGCAGTTCTTC. Encoded protein: CAITDGGGGNEQFF.